This is a list of T cell receptor beta chains from one sample in a study of blood T cell repertoires in COVID-19. Profiled with immunoSEQ multiplex PCR; TCRdb holds only in-frame clones, not every one. The sample shows roughly 150,000 clones, 79% of them seen only once. The specimen was peripheral blood. These receptors were obtained from a woman in her sixties or seventies with COVID-19, enrolled during active disease. Each CDR3 is given with its conserved first and last residue. The D gene is left open where the match is weak. Size is stated for part of the rows, as once, few or many counts, or as a class when the clone is expanded.

CDR3 protein	CDR3 DNA	clone size	D gene	J gene	V gene	CDR3 length
CASSPGRLSGNTIYF	TGTGCCAGCAGCCCCGGTAGACTCTCTGGAAACACCATATATTTT	-	-	TRBJ1-3	TRBV7-6	15
CATSDSAGEKKETQYF	TGTGCCACCAGTGATTCAGCGGGGGAGAAAAAAGAGACCCAGTACTTC	-	TRBD2	TRBJ2-5	TRBV24-1	16
CASSFEGNEQFF	TGTGCCAGCAGTTTCGAGGGCAATGAGCAGTTCTTC	-	-	TRBJ2-1	TRBV28	12
CASSDPSGRYNEQFF	TGTGCCAGCAGCGACCCTAGCGGGAGATACAATGAGCAGTTCTTC	-	TRBD2	TRBJ2-1	TRBV7-9	15
CSVRQLPYTEAFF	TGCAGCGTTAGACAGCTTCCCTACACTGAAGCTTTCTTT	-	-	TRBJ1-1	TRBV29-1	13
CASSGRQGGTEAFF	TGTGCCAGCAGCGGCCGACAGGGCGGCACTGAAGCTTTCTTT	-	TRBD1	TRBJ1-1	TRBV9	14
CASSYSGLAGGIGSYNEQFF	TGTGCCAGCAGTTACTCCGGACTAGCGGGAGGTATTGGCTCCTACAATGAGCAGTTCTTC	-	TRBD2	TRBJ2-1	TRBV6-2/TRBV6-3	20
CASSYAGTGKGGEAFF	TGTGCCAGCAGTTACGCCGGGACAGGGAAGGGAGGGGAAGCTTTCTTT	once	TRBD1	TRBJ1-1	TRBV6-2/TRBV6-3	16
CASSEGRGRDRGIETQYF	TGTGCCAGCAGTGAAGGGAGGGGACGGGACAGGGGGATCGAGACCCAGTACTTC	-	TRBD1	TRBJ2-5	TRBV6-1	18
CASSLGKRGPGTQYF	TGTGCCAGCAGCTTAGGAAAGCGGGGGCCGGGTACGCAGTATTTT	once	TRBD2	TRBJ2-3	TRBV7-2	15
CASRGLAGVGELFF	TGTGCCAGCAGGGGACTAGCGGGAGTCGGGGAGCTGTTTTTT	-	TRBD2	TRBJ2-2	TRBV27	14
CASSLIGRNQPQHF	TGTGCCAGCAGCTTGATAGGGAGGAATCAGCCCCAGCATTTT	-	-	TRBJ1-5	TRBV11-2	14
CASSLKIRAAEQFF	TGTGCCAGCAGCTTGAAGATCAGGGCGGCTGAGCAGTTCTTC	-	-	TRBJ2-1	TRBV5-4	14
CASSLAPGNSPLHF	TGCGCCAGCAGCTTGGCTCCGGGTAATTCACCCCTCCACTTT	-	-	TRBJ1-6	TRBV5-1	14
CASSQDPTYNEQFF	TGCGCCAGCAGCCAAGATCCCACATACAATGAGCAGTTCTTC	-	-	TRBJ2-1	TRBV4-1	14
CASSLAFSTSGGHGELFF	TGCGCCAGCAGCTTGGCCTTCTCGACTAGCGGGGGGCACGGGGAGCTGTTTTTT	once	TRBD2	TRBJ2-2	TRBV5-1	18
CASSSRQGRNTGELFF	TGTGCCAGCAGCTCCCGACAGGGAAGGAACACCGGGGAGCTGTTTTTT	-	TRBD1	TRBJ2-2	TRBV11-3	16
CASSSGPNYEQYF	TGTGCCAGCAGCTCGGGTCCAAACTACGAGCAGTACTTC	-	-	TRBJ2-7	TRBV7-3	13
CASSQGGPGANSPLHF	TGTGCCAGCAGCCAAGGGGGCCCAGGGGCTAATTCACCCCTCCACTTT	-	-	TRBJ1-6	TRBV3-1/TRBV3-2	16
CASSVTSGGAFEQFF	TGTGCCAGCAGCGTTACTAGCGGGGGGGCGTTTGAGCAGTTCTTC	-	TRBD2	TRBJ2-1	TRBV9	15
CASSKGQGGYGYTF	TGTGCCAGCAGCAAAGGACAGGGTGGCTATGGCTACACCTTC	-	-	TRBJ1-2	TRBV21-1	14
CSASGDRGLLYGYTF	TGCAGTGCTAGTGGGGACAGGGGGCTATTATATGGCTACACCTTC	-	TRBD1	TRBJ1-2	TRBV20-1	15
CASTLGTATFF	TGTGCCAGCACCTTAGGGACTGCAACGTTCTTC	few	-	TRBJ2-1	TRBV5-4	11
CASSLGGSDYGYTF	TGTGCCAGTAGTCTCGGGGGATCTGACTATGGCTACACCTTC	-	-	TRBJ1-2	TRBV19	14
CASRVGTVSYNEQFF	TGTGCCAGCAGGGTCGGGACAGTGTCCTACAATGAGCAGTTCTTC	few	TRBD1	TRBJ2-1	TRBV28	15
CASSQGGQELFF	TGTGCCAGCAGCCAAGGCGGGCAGGAGCTGTTTTTT	-	-	TRBJ2-2	TRBV3-1/TRBV3-2	12
CASSLHSGLSNEQFF	TGCGCCAGCAGCCTCCATAGCGGACTTTCCAATGAGCAGTTCTTC	-	-	TRBJ2-1	TRBV5-1	15
CASSVPPRGPEGSYNEQFF	TGTGCCAGCAGCGTACCCCCCCGAGGGCCGGAGGGCTCCTACAATGAGCAGTTCTTC	-	-	TRBJ2-1	TRBV9	19
CASSPQVPVYGYTF	TGTGCCAGCAGTCCACAGGTCCCTGTCTACGGCTACACCTTC	-	-	TRBJ1-2	TRBV28	14
CASSYSRRGETQYF	TGTGCCAGCAGTTACTCGAGAAGGGGTGAGACCCAGTACTTC	-	-	TRBJ2-5	TRBV6-5	14
CASSDAAGGYNEQFF	TGTGCCAGCAGTGACGCGGCGGGGGGGTACAATGAGCAGTTCTTC	-	TRBD2	TRBJ2-1	TRBV6-4	15
CSVEPQRPGGLFGYTF	TGCAGCGTTGAACCCCAGAGGCCCGGGGGGTTGTTTGGCTACACCTTC	-	-	TRBJ1-2	TRBV29-1	16
CASSQLPMRTGDEKLFF	TGTGCCAGCAGCCAACTTCCAATGAGGACAGGGGATGAAAAACTGTTTTTT	-	TRBD1	TRBJ1-4	TRBV3-1/TRBV3-2	17
CASGRTSGRTNEQFF	TGTGCTAGTGGTCGGACTAGCGGGAGAACCAATGAGCAGTTCTTC	-	TRBD2	TRBJ2-1	TRBV12-5	15